These T cell receptor beta chains were read from a single sample in a study of T cells in Graves' hyperthyroidism and ophthalmopathy. Via MiXCR, TCRdb re-called the multiplex PCR reads, giving one row per CDR3 protein. The sample carries 600,000 to 900,000 distinct CDR3 sequences, approximately 16% recorded once. The sequencing input was blood. These TCRs come from a man in his late teens or twenties with Graves' hyperthyroidism. CDR3s include the opening cysteine and the closing phenylalanine or tryptophan. Each record gives: D gene, V gene, J gene, clone size, CDR3 DNA, CDR3 protein. The D gene is left open where the match is weak. A clone size is listed for some rows: how often the clone was seen (once, few, many), or a class if it is expanded.

D gene: -
V gene: TRBV5-1
J gene: TRBJ1-1
clone size: many
CDR3 DNA: TGCGCCAGCAGCAGTCGACAGGCGGGTACTGAAGCTTTCTTT
CDR3 protein: CASSSRQAGTEAFF

D gene: -
V gene: TRBV7-6
J gene: TRBJ1-1
clone size: many
CDR3 DNA: TGTGCCAGCAGGCAAGCGCGGGGTGGGAACACTGAAGCTTTCTTT
CDR3 protein: CASRQARGGNTEAFF

D gene: -
V gene: TRBV25-1
J gene: TRBJ2-2
clone size: many
CDR3 DNA: TGTGCCACCCAGCTCCAGGGTTCCGGGGAGCTGTTTTTT
CDR3 protein: CATQLQGSGELFF

D gene: TRBD1
V gene: TRBV9
J gene: TRBJ2-7
clone size: many
CDR3 DNA: TGTGCCAGCAGCGTAGATTTTGACAGGGGGCGATACGAGCAGTACTTC
CDR3 protein: CASSVDFDRGRYEQYF

D gene: TRBD2
V gene: TRBV3-1
J gene: TRBJ2-1
clone size: -
CDR3 DNA: TGTGCCAGCAGCCAGAGACTAGCGGGAAGGCCAGCTCAGTTCTTC
CDR3 protein: CASSQRLAGRPAQFF

D gene: -
V gene: TRBV6-1
J gene: TRBJ2-7
clone size: few
CDR3 DNA: TGTGCCACCGGGGGCGAAGGGGGGACGCTACAAAAGGACTACGAGCAGTACTTC
CDR3 protein: CATGGEGGTLQKDYEQYF

D gene: TRBD1
V gene: TRBV20-1
J gene: TRBJ2-5
clone size: many
CDR3 DNA: TGCAGTGCTAGTGTGACAGGGGAAGAGACCCAGTACTTC
CDR3 protein: CSASVTGEETQYF

D gene: TRBD1
V gene: TRBV28
J gene: TRBJ2-1
clone size: few
CDR3 DNA: TGTGCCAGCAGTTTAACCGGGACAGGGACGAATGAGCAGTTCTTC
CDR3 protein: CASSLTGTGTNEQFF

D gene: TRBD2
V gene: TRBV15
J gene: TRBJ2-7
clone size: few
CDR3 DNA: TGTGCCACCAGCAGGGAACTAGCGGAAACCTACGAGCAGTACTTC
CDR3 protein: CATSRELAETYEQYF

D gene: TRBD2
V gene: TRBV5-1
J gene: TRBJ2-1
clone size: -
CDR3 DNA: TGCGCCAGCAGCATAGGGACTAGCGGGAGGAGTAATGAGCAGTTCTTC
CDR3 protein: CASSIGTSGRSNEQFF

D gene: -
V gene: TRBV12-3/TRBV12-4
J gene: TRBJ1-5
clone size: many
CDR3 DNA: TGTGCCAGCAGTTTCAGGGGCGAGCGCAATCAGCCCCAGCATTTT
CDR3 protein: CASSFRGERNQPQHF

D gene: -
V gene: TRBV7-2
J gene: TRBJ2-1
clone size: many
CDR3 DNA: TGTGCCAGCAGCTTCCTAGCGACTGTTGGCGAGCAGTTCTTC
CDR3 protein: CASSFLATVGEQFF

D gene: TRBD1
V gene: TRBV28
J gene: TRBJ2-7
clone size: many
CDR3 DNA: TGTGCCAGTCGACAGGGGCCCTACGAGCAGTACTTC
CDR3 protein: CASRQGPYEQYF

D gene: -
V gene: TRBV2
J gene: TRBJ2-6
clone size: -
CDR3 DNA: TGTGCCAGCAGTGACACAGCCTCTGGGGCCAACGTCCTGACTTTC
CDR3 protein: CASSDTASGANVLTF

D gene: -
V gene: TRBV6-1
J gene: TRBJ2-5
clone size: -
CDR3 DNA: TGTGCCAGCGCCCTGGAGGTCCAAACGGAGACCCAGTACTTC
CDR3 protein: CASALEVQTETQYF

D gene: TRBD1
V gene: TRBV28
J gene: TRBJ2-3
clone size: many
CDR3 DNA: TGTGCCAGCAGTTTACGTTGGACAGGGAGCACAGATACGCAGTATTTT
CDR3 protein: CASSLRWTGSTDTQYF

D gene: -
V gene: TRBV28
J gene: TRBJ2-5
clone size: many
CDR3 DNA: TGTGCCAGCAGTCCCTCCTTCCGGGGTGGCGTGAGGACCCAGTACTTC
CDR3 protein: CASSPSFRGGVRTQYF

D gene: TRBD2
V gene: TRBV2
J gene: TRBJ2-3
clone size: few
CDR3 DNA: TGTGCCAGCAGGGTTACTAGCGGGAGGGCCCGGGATACGCAGTATTTT
CDR3 protein: CASRVTSGRARDTQYF

D gene: TRBD2
V gene: TRBV15
J gene: TRBJ2-7
clone size: few
CDR3 DNA: TGTGCCTCCAGCAGATTTACCGGGACTAGCGGTTCCTACGAGCAGTACTTC
CDR3 protein: CASSRFTGTSGSYEQYF

D gene: -
V gene: TRBV28
J gene: TRBJ2-7
clone size: many
CDR3 DNA: TGTGCCAGCAGTTCTCATCTGAAAGCCTACGAGCAGTACTTC
CDR3 protein: CASSSHLKAYEQYF

D gene: -
V gene: TRBV20-1
J gene: TRBJ2-7
clone size: few
CDR3 DNA: TGCAGTGCTAGAAGGTTAGGGACCTACGAGCAGTACTTC
CDR3 protein: CSARRLGTYEQYF

D gene: -
V gene: TRBV11-2
J gene: TRBJ2-7
clone size: many
CDR3 DNA: TGTGCCAGCAGCTTCGGTGGTTGGACCTACGAGCAGTACTTC
CDR3 protein: CASSFGGWTYEQYF

D gene: TRBD2
V gene: TRBV2
J gene: TRBJ2-7
clone size: many
CDR3 DNA: TGTGCCAGCGGGACTAGCGGGAGTCGTTACGAGCAGTACTTC
CDR3 protein: CASGTSGSRYEQYF

D gene: -
V gene: TRBV7-7
J gene: TRBJ2-7
clone size: -
CDR3 DNA: TGTGCTAGCAGCCGAGGGGACCACTACGAGCAGTACTTC
CDR3 protein: CASSRGDHYEQYF

D gene: TRBD2
V gene: TRBV2
J gene: TRBJ2-1
clone size: many
CDR3 DNA: TGTGCCAGCAGCGGGTTACGCGGGAGGGCCTCTGAGCAGTTCTTC
CDR3 protein: CASSGLRGRASEQFF

D gene: TRBD1
V gene: TRBV7-2
J gene: TRBJ2-7
clone size: many
CDR3 DNA: TGTGCCAGCAGCATACCCGGGACAGGACCCTACGAGCAGTACTTC
CDR3 protein: CASSIPGTGPYEQYF

D gene: -
V gene: TRBV24-1
J gene: TRBJ2-5
clone size: few
CDR3 DNA: TGTGCCACCACTTCGGGGGTCCAAGAGACCCAGTACTTC
CDR3 protein: CATTSGVQETQYF

D gene: TRBD1
V gene: TRBV5-5
J gene: TRBJ1-5
clone size: many
CDR3 DNA: TGTGCCAGCAGCTTGCAGGGGGCGGGTGAACAGCCCCAGCATTTT
CDR3 protein: CASSLQGAGEQPQHF

D gene: TRBD1
V gene: TRBV29-1
J gene: TRBJ2-7
clone size: few
CDR3 DNA: TGCAGCGGATACAGGGGTGGCGAGCAGTACTTC
CDR3 protein: CSGYRGGEQYF

D gene: -
V gene: TRBV6-5
J gene: TRBJ2-7
clone size: -
CDR3 DNA: TGTGCCAGCAGTTACTTGGGCGGGAATTACGGGCAGTACTTC
CDR3 protein: CASSYLGGNYGQYF

D gene: TRBD2
V gene: TRBV4-1
J gene: TRBJ2-3
clone size: few
CDR3 DNA: TGCGCCAGCACATGGGGGACTAGCAGACGCACAGATACGCAGTATTTT
CDR3 protein: CASTWGTSRRTDTQYF

D gene: TRBD1
V gene: TRBV7-9
J gene: TRBJ2-3
clone size: -
CDR3 DNA: TGTGCCAGCAGCAAACCGGGACAGCCGAGCACAGATACGCAGTATTTT
CDR3 protein: CASSKPGQPSTDTQYF

D gene: TRBD1
V gene: TRBV4-3
J gene: TRBJ2-7
clone size: -
CDR3 DNA: TGCGCCAGCAGCCAACAACAGGGGCAAACCTACGAGCAGTACTTC
CDR3 protein: CASSQQQGQTYEQYF

D gene: -
V gene: TRBV4-2
J gene: TRBJ2-2
clone size: -
CDR3 DNA: TGTGCCAGCAGCCAAGTAGGCACCGGGGAGCTGTTTTTT
CDR3 protein: CASSQVGTGELFF

D gene: TRBD2
V gene: TRBV7-7
J gene: TRBJ2-1
clone size: -
CDR3 DNA: TGTGCTAGCAGCCGCCGGGGGGGTAGAGGGACTAGCGGGTTTGTAAGCTCCTACAATGAGCAGTTCTTC
CDR3 protein: CASSRRGGRGTSGFVSSYNEQFF

D gene: -
V gene: TRBV6-2/TRBV6-3
J gene: TRBJ2-3
clone size: -
CDR3 DNA: TGTGCCAGCACCCAAGGAGTAAGCACAGATACGCAGTATTTT
CDR3 protein: CASTQGVSTDTQYF

D gene: -
V gene: TRBV5-6
J gene: TRBJ1-5
clone size: many
CDR3 DNA: TGTGCCAGCAGCTTGGGAGACACGGCCCCGAATCAGCCCCAGCATTTT
CDR3 protein: CASSLGDTAPNQPQHF

D gene: -
V gene: TRBV7-9
J gene: TRBJ1-5
clone size: few
CDR3 DNA: TGTGCCAGCAGCTTCTCGGGGGAGATTCAGCCCCAGCATTTT
CDR3 protein: CASSFSGEIQPQHF

D gene: -
V gene: TRBV19
J gene: TRBJ2-7
clone size: -
CDR3 DNA: TGTGCCAGTAGTATGAGGGGACCCTACGAGCAGTACTTC
CDR3 protein: CASSMRGPYEQYF

D gene: -
V gene: TRBV6-7
J gene: TRBJ2-1
clone size: few
CDR3 DNA: TGTGCCAGCAGAAATCGCCCGGGGAATCCCTACAATGAGCAGTTCTTC
CDR3 protein: CASRNRPGNPYNEQFF

D gene: -
V gene: TRBV28
J gene: TRBJ2-7
clone size: many
CDR3 DNA: TGTGCCAGCAGTTTAAGGGGAGACGTGTACGAGCAGTACTTC
CDR3 protein: CASSLRGDVYEQYF

D gene: TRBD2
V gene: TRBV7-3
J gene: TRBJ2-7
clone size: -
CDR3 DNA: TGTGCCAGCAGCTTAGATGGGACTACCTTTAGGGAGCAGTACTTC
CDR3 protein: CASSLDGTTFREQYF

D gene: TRBD1
V gene: TRBV6-1
J gene: TRBJ2-7
clone size: many
CDR3 DNA: TGTGCCAGCAGTCCAGACAGGGGCGGGCACGAGCAGTACTTC
CDR3 protein: CASSPDRGGHEQYF

D gene: TRBD1
V gene: TRBV9
J gene: TRBJ2-7
clone size: many
CDR3 DNA: TGTGCCAGCAGCGTAGGGGACAGCCTAGGGTACGAGCAGTACTTC
CDR3 protein: CASSVGDSLGYEQYF

D gene: -
V gene: TRBV13
J gene: TRBJ1-4
clone size: few
CDR3 DNA: TGTGCCAGCAGCCAGGCAGGGAATGAAAAACTGTTTTTT
CDR3 protein: CASSQAGNEKLFF

D gene: -
V gene: TRBV4-1
J gene: TRBJ1-4
clone size: -
CDR3 DNA: TGCGCCAGCAGCCAAGACCTGCCGGGACTTTGGGAAAAACTGTTTTTT
CDR3 protein: CASSQDLPGLWEKLFF

D gene: -
V gene: TRBV12-3/TRBV12-4
J gene: TRBJ2-3
clone size: many
CDR3 DNA: TGTGCCAGCAGTTTCGGCGGGACTAGCACAGATACGCAGTATTTT
CDR3 protein: CASSFGGTSTDTQYF

D gene: TRBD2
V gene: TRBV20-1
J gene: TRBJ2-7
clone size: few
CDR3 DNA: TGCAGTGCTAGCCCTTCAGCGGGAGTACCCTACGAGCAGTACTTC
CDR3 protein: CSASPSAGVPYEQYF